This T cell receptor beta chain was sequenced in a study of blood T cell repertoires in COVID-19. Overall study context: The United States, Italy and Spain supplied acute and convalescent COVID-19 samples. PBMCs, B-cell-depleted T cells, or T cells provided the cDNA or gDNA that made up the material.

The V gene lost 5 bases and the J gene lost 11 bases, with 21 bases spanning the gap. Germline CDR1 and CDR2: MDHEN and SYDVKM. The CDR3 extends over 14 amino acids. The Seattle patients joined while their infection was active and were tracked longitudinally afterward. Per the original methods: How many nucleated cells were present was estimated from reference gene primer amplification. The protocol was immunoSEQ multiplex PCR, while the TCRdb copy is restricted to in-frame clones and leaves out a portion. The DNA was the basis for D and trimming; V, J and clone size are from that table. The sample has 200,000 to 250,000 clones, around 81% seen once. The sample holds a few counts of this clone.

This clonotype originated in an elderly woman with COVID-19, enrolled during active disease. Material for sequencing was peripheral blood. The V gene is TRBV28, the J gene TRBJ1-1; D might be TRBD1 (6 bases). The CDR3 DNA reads TGTGCCAGCAGTCAACAGGGCCTGGAGAAGGGGGCTTTCTTT. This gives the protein CASSQQGLEKGAFF.